The sample holds many counts of the clone carrying this T cell receptor (beta chain). The data were obtained in a study of T cells in Graves' hyperthyroidism and ophthalmopathy. The CDR3 is 15 residues long. Germline assignment: CDR1 MNHNS and CDR2 SASEGT. J gave up 9 bases and V 5 bases, and 15 bases lay outside the gene matches. RNA transcripts provided the source from which TCR beta CDR3 regions were amplified. With the HTBI primer set, the TCR CDR3 went through a first round of RT-PCR. TCRdb reprocessed the multiplex PCR reads via MiXCR and lists one record per CDR3 protein. The profile shows 550,000 to 600,000 distinct CDR3 sequences, around 17% of them singletons. Patients between 18 and 65 years old had hyperthyroidism, newly diagnosed and lasting under 2 months. Any patient presenting with uncontrolled infection, other autoimmune disease, pregnancy or lactation was left out.

The chain uses TRBV6-1 and TRBJ2-5; 7 nucleotides align to TRBD2. The sequencing input was blood. The clonotype originates from a woman under 30 with Graves' hyperthyroidism. This CDR3 reads CASSPEQNGLVAQYF. DNA for the CDR3: TGTGCCAGCAGTCCTGAACAAAACGGACTAGTTGCCCAGTACTTC.